Following are 27 T cell receptor beta chains from one sample sequenced in a study of early T cells in non-severe SARS-CoV-2 infection. TCRdb ran MiXCR on the 5' RACE reads and lists one entry per CDR3 protein. Of approximately 37,000 distinct CDR3 sequences listed, around 4.5% are singletons. Sequencing input: whole blood. Source of these receptors: an adult who was a healthcare worker with PCR-confirmed SARS-CoV-2 infection or an uninfected control (not recorded which).

This clonotype was found a few times. This chain links TRBV12-3 or TRBV12-4 with TRBJ2-1, with D perhaps TRBD2 (7 bases). This CDR3 is built from 13 residues. The V gene lost 9 bases and the J gene lost 0 bases, with 9 bases spanning the gap. The CDR3 reads CASRGGSYNEQFF. The CDR3 nucleotides read TGTGCCAGTAGGGGGGGCTCCTACAATGAGCAGTTCTTC.

This clonotype came up many times. V gene TRBV2 combines with J gene TRBJ1-4, with TRBD1 matching over 8 bases. From germline, CDR1 is SNHLY and CDR2 FYNNEI. V was clipped by 5 bases and J by 5 bases; unmatched bases: 1. There are 13 residues in the CDR3. The chain's CDR3 is CASSNRGNEKLFF. DNA of the CDR3: TGTGCCAGCAGTAACAGGGGGAATGAAAAACTGTTTTTT. Full variable domain (rest looked up from reference TRBV2 and TRBJ1-4): EPEVTQTPSHQVTQMGQEVILRCVPISNHLYFYWYRQILGQKVEFLVSFYNNEISEKSEIFDDQFSVERPDGSNFTLKIRSTKLEDSAMYFCASSNRGNEKLFFGSGTQLSVL.

This clonotype occurred many times. The chain combines TRBV20-1 with TRBJ1-1; D remains unclear. Looked up from germline, CDR1 is DFQATT and CDR2 is SNEGSKA (reference sequence). The CDR3 extends over 13 amino acids. V lost 0 bases and J 3 bases, leaving 8 bases between the germline ends. The chain's CDR3 is CSARDLSYTEAFF. CDR3 DNA sequence: TGCAGTGCTAGAGATCTTTCATACACTGAAGCTTTCTTT.

The rearrangement links TRBV7-8 to TRBJ1-1; no definite D call. The CDR3 spans 16 residues. CDR1 and CDR2 (germline): SGHVS, FQNEAQ. The V end was cut by 2 bases, the J end by 8 bases, with 21 bases between. The DNA for the CDR3 is TGTGCCAGCAGCTTAAGGGCGTCGTTAAGTTTGGGAGAAGCTTTCTTT. It specifies CASSLRASLSLGEAFF.

In this sample, this clonotype turned up many times. The chain recombines TRBV18 with TRBJ2-3; unclear D gene. This CDR3 has 15 residues. V gave up 3 bases and J gave up 0 bases, with 10 bases separating them. Germline V gene data show CDR1 as KGHSH and CDR2 as LQKENI. The CDR3 loop reads CASSPSTLSTDTQYF. The CDR3, as DNA: TGTGCCAGCTCACCTTCGACACTCAGCACAGATACGCAGTATTTT.

This clonotype was found many times. The CDR3 is CASSLLTSGGQETQYF. The CDR3 coding sequence is TGCGCCAGCAGCTTGTTGACTAGCGGGGGCCAAGAGACCCAGTACTTC. The chain combines TRBV5-1 with TRBJ2-5; 12 positions match TRBD2. The CDR3 runs 16 residues. Germline V lookup: CDR1 SGHRS, CDR2 YFSETQ. Trimming at V came to 1 base and at J to 1 base, leaving 2 bases not matched to a gene.

This clonotype was found a few times. The rearrangement uses TRBV18 and TRBJ2-7; maybe TRBD1 (6 bases). V gave up 4 bases and J gave up 3 bases, with 16 bases separating them. Looked up from germline, CDR1 is KGHSH and CDR2 is LQKENI. This CDR3 comprises 15 residues. The DNA for the CDR3 is TGTGCCAGCTCACTCATCCGGGACAAGGACTACGAGCAGTACTTC. It specifies CASSLIRDKDYEQYF.

This clonotype has at least ten counts. The rearrangement joins TRBV6-4 to TRBJ2-3; D may correspond to TRBD1 or TRBD2 (5 bases each). Germline assignment: CDR1 MRHNA and CDR2 SNTAGT. The CDR3 is made up of 13 amino acids. Trimming removed 4 bases at V and 2 bases at J, with 7 bases between. In DNA, the CDR3 is TGTGCCAGCAGTGGGGACGACACAGATACGCAGTATTTT. This encodes CASSGDDTDTQYF.

Ten or more counts support this clonotype. V usage is TRBV7-2 and J usage is TRBJ2-2, with TRBD1 identical over 9 bases. After removal of 4 bases from V and 7 bases from J, the junction contained 4 bases not matched to a gene. Looked up from germline, CDR1 is SGHTA and CDR2 is FQGNSA. The CDR3 covers 14 residues. The CDR3 sequence is CASSSGTGRGELFF. In DNA, the CDR3 is TGTGCCAGCAGCTCAGGGACAGGGCGCGGGGAGCTGTTTTTT.

The chain links TRBV2 to TRBJ2-5; D may be TRBD2 (5 bases). From germline, CDR1 is SNHLY and CDR2 FYNNEI. V lost 6 bases, J lost 5 bases, and 25 bases lay in between. CDR3 length equals 17 residues. CDR3 DNA sequence: TGTGCCAGCAGCCCGATTCCAAACGGGGTCGAGGCGGAGACCCAGTACTTC. Translation: CASSPIPNGVEAETQYF.

This clonotype was counted only a few times. The chain combines TRBV29-1 with TRBJ2-3; D might be TRBD1 or TRBD2, each matching 5 bases. The germline V and J ends were trimmed by 7 bases and 0 bases, with 17 bases remaining between them. CDR1 is SQVTM and CDR2 is ANQGSEA in the germline V gene. The CDR3 is 15 residues long. CDR3 in DNA: TGCAGCGCAGGGAGCCGTTTGACTAGCACAGATACGCAGTATTTT. The encoded protein is CSAGSRLTSTDTQYF.

The V call is TRBV28, the J call TRBJ2-3, with TRBD1 matching 10 bases. CDR3 length: 15 amino acids. CDR1 MDHEN and CDR2 SYDVKM come from the germline V gene. After removal of 3 bases from V and 3 bases from J, the junction contained 3 bases not matched to a gene. In DNA form, the CDR3 reads TGTGCCAGCAGTTTTCGGACAGGGGGTACAGATACGCAGTATTTT. Residues: CASSFRTGGTDTQYF.

This clonotype was seen a handful of times. The chain carries TRBV15 and TRBJ2-1; D uncertain. The CDR3 is 13 amino acids. Trimming stripped 0 bases from V and 8 bases from J, with 8 bases between. The germline V gene has CDR1 LNHNV and CDR2 YYDKDF (reference sequence). CDR3 in DNA: TGTGCCACCAGCAGAGATCGGAAATATGAGCAGTTCTTC. It encodes CATSRDRKYEQFF.

This clonotype came up a few times. The V call is TRBV29-1, the J call TRBJ1-2; the D gene is possibly TRBD1 (6 bases). The CDR3 totals 13 residues. The V gene lost 7 bases and the J gene lost 3 bases, with 15 bases spanning the gap. The germline CDR1 and CDR2 sequences are SQVTM and ANQGSEA. The DNA of the CDR3 is TGCAGCGCGCGGACAGACACATACTATGGCTACACCTTC. Amino acid sequence: CSARTDTYYGYTF.

The chain recombines TRBV6-5 with TRBJ2-3; D is undetermined. Deletions cut 2 bases from V and 3 bases from J, with 9 bases between. CDR3 size: 14 residues. The germline gives CDR1 MNHEY, CDR2 SVGAGI. Written as DNA, the CDR3 is TGTGCCAGCAGTTACCGGACGAATACAGATACGCAGTATTTT. This codes for CASSYRTNTDTQYF.

This clonotype came up many times. The chain links TRBV30 to TRBJ2-5; the D gene could be TRBD1 or TRBD2 (5 bases each). V lost 5 bases to trimming and J lost 2 bases, with 15 bases between them. The germline V gene encodes CDR1 GTSNPN and CDR2 SVGIG (reference sequence). This CDR3 contains 14 residues. The chain's CDR3 is CAWALGPGQETQYF. CDR3 in DNA: TGTGCCTGGGCGCTGGGGCCGGGACAAGAGACCCAGTACTTC.

This clonotype was seen many times. The rearrangement links TRBV12-3 or TRBV12-4 to TRBJ1-2, with D possibly matching TRBD1 (6 bases). V lost 7 bases and J 8 bases, leaving 17 bases between the germline ends. CDR3 length equals 13 residues. The CDR3 sequence: CASTGTTWTGYTF. In DNA form, the CDR3 reads TGTGCCAGCACTGGGACAACATGGACGGGCTACACCTTC.

This chain connects TRBV3-1 to TRBJ1-4; D not resolved. The length of the CDR3 is 13 residues. V lost 0 bases and J 2 bases, leaving 1 base between the germline ends. Germline CDR1 reads LGHDT; CDR2 reads YNNKEL (reference sequence). For the CDR3, the DNA is TGTGCCAGCAGCCAAGATACTAATGAAAAACTGTTTTTT. The encoded protein is CASSQDTNEKLFF. Full variable domain (rest looked up from reference TRBV3-1 and TRBJ1-4): DTAVSQTPKYLVTQMGNDKSIKCEQNLGHDTMYWYKQDSKKFLKIMFSYNNKELIINETVPNRFSPKSPDKAHLNLHINSLELGDSAVYFCASSQDTNEKLFFGSGTQLSVL.

This clonotype showed up many times. J is TRBJ2-7 and V is TRBV7-2; 8 nucleotides agree with TRBD1. The CDR3 is made up of 15 amino acids. J was trimmed by 1 base and V by 5 bases; bases with no gene match: 7. Germline lookup yields CDR1 SGHTA and CDR2 FQGNSA. The CDR3 here is CASSASGGASYEQYF. CDR3 nucleotide sequence: TGTGCCAGCAGCGCCTCAGGGGGCGCTTCCTACGAGCAGTACTTC.

This clonotype is labeled as medium-sized. The chain joins TRBV20-1 to TRBJ2-1; TRBD2 aligns across 8 bases. Germline trimming cut 0 bases from V and 2 bases from J; bases unmatched to any gene: 3. CDR3 length: 15 residues. CDR1 and CDR2 (germline): DFQATT, SNEGSKA (reference sequence). The CDR3 is CSARDKREPYNEQFF. CDR3 DNA sequence: TGCAGTGCTAGAGATAAGCGGGAGCCCTACAATGAGCAGTTCTTC.

This clonotype turned up a few times. V and J are TRBV20-1 and TRBJ1-1; possible D gene TRBD1, 5 bases. Germline lookup yields CDR1 DFQATT and CDR2 SNEGSKA (reference sequence). The V gene lost 5 bases and the J gene lost 4 bases, with 20 bases spanning the gap. CDR3 length: 15 residues. CDR3: CSAPNNRGDLTEAFF. CDR3 in DNA: TGCAGTGCTCCGAATAATCGAGGGGACCTCACTGAAGCTTTCTTT.

This clonotype appeared many times. The rearrangement links TRBV18 to TRBJ2-7; the D gene is possibly TRBD1 (6 bases). This CDR3 has 13 amino acids. With 6 bases removed from V and 6 bases from J, the gap between germline ends came to 15 bases. Germline V gene sequence: CDR1 KGHSH, CDR2 LQKENI. DNA of the CDR3: TGTGCCAGCTCGCCCGACAGGTCCGGCGAGCAGTACTTC. Its protein product is CASSPDRSGEQYF. Looking up the rest from reference TRBV18 and TRBJ2-7 gives the full variable domain: NAGVMQNPRHLVRRRGQEARLRCSPMKGHSHVYWYRQLPEEGLKFMVYLQKENIIDESGMPKERFSAEFPKEGPSILRIQQVVRGDSAAYFCASSPDRSGEQYFGPGTRLTVT.

At least ten counts were recorded for this clonotype. The V and J genes are TRBV20-1 and TRBJ2-5; D is unresolved. CDR1 and CDR2 (germline): DFQATT, SNEGSKA (reference sequence). The CDR3 covers 13 residues. V was pared by 4 bases and J by 1 base, with 10 bases between. The CDR3 reads CSATPRIQETQYF. As DNA, the CDR3 is TGCAGTGCTACCCCCCGAATCCAAGAGACCCAGTACTTC.

This clonotype was seen many times. V gene TRBV2 combines with J gene TRBJ1-3; D is possibly TRBD1 (5 bases). The CDR3 loop spans 17 amino acids. Looked up from germline, CDR1 is SNHLY and CDR2 is FYNNEI. V was cut by 5 bases and J by 4 bases, with 21 bases left in between. CDR3 coding DNA: TGTGCCAGCAGTCTGGGACGACTTTGGGGCATGGGAAACACCATATATTTT. Its protein product is CASSLGRLWGMGNTIYF.

This clonotype was seen ten or more times. The gene calls are TRBV30 and TRBJ1-2, with TRBD1 as a possible D gene (6 bases). The CDR3 has 14 residues. Trimming left V 3 bases short and J 8 bases short, with 19 bases between. The V gene's germline CDR1 is GTSNPN and CDR2 SVGIG (reference sequence). CDR3 sequence (DNA): TGTGCCTGGAGCGAACCCAGGGGCTCCTTCGGCTACACCTTC. Encoded protein: CAWSEPRGSFGYTF.

This clonotype occurred many times. The chain couples TRBV6-2 or TRBV6-3 to TRBJ2-7; the D gene is possibly TRBD1 (6 bases). The CDR3 has 14 amino acids. V lost 6 bases and J lost 3, with 15 bases in between. CDR1 is MNHEY and CDR2 is SVGEGT in the germline V gene. CDR3 DNA sequence: TGTGCCAGCAGGGAGGACGGGACACTCTACGAGCAGTACTTC. Residues: CASREDGTLYEQYF.

At least ten counts were recorded for this clonotype. The CDR3 protein is CASIQSGGYNEQFF. The CDR3 DNA reads as TGTGCCAGCATCCAATCGGGGGGGTACAATGAGCAGTTCTTC. The chain carries TRBV6-1 and TRBJ2-1, with TRBD2 matching 8 bases. The germline CDR1 and CDR2 sequences are MNHNS and SASEGT. Trimming took 7 bases from V and 4 from J; bases not matched to a gene: 6. This CDR3 is built from 14 residues.